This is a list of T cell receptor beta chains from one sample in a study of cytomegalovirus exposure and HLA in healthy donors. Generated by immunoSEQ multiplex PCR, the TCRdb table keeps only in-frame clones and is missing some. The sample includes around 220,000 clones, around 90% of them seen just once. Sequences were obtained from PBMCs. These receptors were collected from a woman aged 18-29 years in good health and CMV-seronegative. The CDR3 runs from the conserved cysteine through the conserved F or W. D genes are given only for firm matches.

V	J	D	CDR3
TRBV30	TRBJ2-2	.	CADIGTGRKPTGELFF
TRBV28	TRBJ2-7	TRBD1	CASRPTTGGLFYEQYF
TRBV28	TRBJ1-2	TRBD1	CASKSIGTGVGYTF
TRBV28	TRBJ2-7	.	CASSRTAYEQYF
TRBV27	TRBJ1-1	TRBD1	CASSYRDRDWETEAFF
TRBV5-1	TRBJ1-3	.	CASSLAGVSAGSGNTIYF
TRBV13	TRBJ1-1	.	CASSLGLGGLNTEAFF
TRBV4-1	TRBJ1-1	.	CASSHRTRGGTEAFF
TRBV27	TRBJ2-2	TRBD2	CASTLKASGNTGELFF
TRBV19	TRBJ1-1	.	CASSIIRAGRGEAFF
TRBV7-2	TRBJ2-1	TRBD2	CASSTSGRRVSYNEQFF
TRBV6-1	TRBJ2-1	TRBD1	CASSDTTQGPLNNEQFF
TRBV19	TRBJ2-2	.	CASSIAGTTGELFF
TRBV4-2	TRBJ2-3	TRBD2	CASSQGTGGELAAVVDTQYF
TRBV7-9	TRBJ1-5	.	CASSPSRQKKSNQPQHF
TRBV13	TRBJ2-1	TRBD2	CASSPWTSGRFGEQFF
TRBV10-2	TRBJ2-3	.	CATLPGTDTQYF
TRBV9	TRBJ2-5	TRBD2	CASSAWGTSGRAGQETQYF
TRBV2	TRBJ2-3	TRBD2	CASSETSGSSDTQYF
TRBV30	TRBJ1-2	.	CAWTQTVSGNYGYTF
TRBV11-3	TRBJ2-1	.	CASSLVGSSFNEQFF
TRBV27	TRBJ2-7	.	CASRGDRRPYEQYF
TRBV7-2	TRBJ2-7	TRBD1	CASSSDRGPYEQYF
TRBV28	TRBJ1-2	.	CASSYQTSELYGYTF
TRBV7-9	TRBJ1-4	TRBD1	CASSSTGTDEKLFF
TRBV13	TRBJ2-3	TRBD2	CASSPTLAGGSDTQYF
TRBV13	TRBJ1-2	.	CASSSRQAQNGYTF
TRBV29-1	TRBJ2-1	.	CSVEVAEVRKQQFF
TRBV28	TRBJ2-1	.	CASSRRNDFADEQFF
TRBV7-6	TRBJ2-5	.	CASSQRTEETQYF
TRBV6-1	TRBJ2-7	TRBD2	CASSVSQIAAGNLAQYF
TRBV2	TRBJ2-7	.	CASNGGLLPYEQYF
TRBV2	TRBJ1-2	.	CASSQGRRGGYTF
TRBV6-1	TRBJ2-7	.	CASSEVTGSSYEQYF
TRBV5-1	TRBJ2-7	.	CASSLALGDEQYF
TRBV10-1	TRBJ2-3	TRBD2	CASSISSGRSDTQYF
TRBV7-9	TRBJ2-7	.	CASWSGAYEQYF
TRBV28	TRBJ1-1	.	CASSLQSRGTNRGTEAFF
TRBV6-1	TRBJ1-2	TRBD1	CASSEAGTGTYGYTF
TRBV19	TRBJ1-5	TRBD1	CASNPTGAGSNQPQHF
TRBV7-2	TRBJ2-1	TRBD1	CASSPSGGYEQFF